This is a list of T cell receptor beta chains from one sample in a study of T cells after yellow fever vaccination. TCRdb re-analysed the 5' RACE reads in MiXCR, keeping a single row per CDR3 protein. Altogether 12,000 or so distinct CDR3 sequences are present, under 5.5% being singletons, with the ten largest covering about half. Sequencing used PBMCs, either bulk or a sorted T-cell subset (CD4+, CD8+, memory, or dextramer-sorted; not recorded which), obtained 45 days after the yellow fever booster vaccination. The receptors here all came from a man between 25 and 39 years old who received the YFV17D yellow fever vaccine. CDR3s include the opening cysteine and the closing phenylalanine or tryptophan. A D gene is named only where the DNA matches it firmly. Clone size is not always given. Where it is, it says once, few, many or a class for expanded clones.

CDR3 length	D gene	clone size	V gene	J gene	CDR3 DNA	CDR3 protein
14	TRBD2	many	TRBV7-9	TRBJ2-1	TGTGCCAGCAGCTTCACTAGCGGGAGACCTGAGCAGTTCTTC	CASSFTSGRPEQFF
15	-	many	TRBV6-5	TRBJ2-2	TGTGCCAGCGGGTATCCCGCCCCGGGCACCGGGGAGCTGTTTTTT	CASGYPAPGTGELFF
15	TRBD1	many	TRBV7-9	TRBJ2-7	TGTGCCAGCAGCCTGTCCGGGACAGGGGGCTACGAGCAGTACTTC	CASSLSGTGGYEQYF
13	-	many	TRBV12-3/TRBV12-4	TRBJ1-5	TGTGCCAGCAGAAGCCAAATAGATGGGCCCCAGCATTTT	CASRSQIDGPQHF
14	-	-	TRBV23-1	TRBJ1-2	TGCGCCAGCAGTCGTTCGCTCTTTCTTTATGGCTACACCTTC	CASSRSLFLYGYTF
20	-	many	TRBV14	TRBJ2-6	TGTGCCAGCAGCCTTCGCCTCAGGACAGCTTCTAGCTCTGGGGCCAACGTCCTGACTTTC	CASSLRLRTASSSGANVLTF
15	-	many	TRBV12-3/TRBV12-4	TRBJ1-5	TGTGCCAGCATCTCGATCCCCGGGACCCATCAGCCCCAGCATTTT	CASISIPGTHQPQHF
11	-	many	TRBV30	TRBJ2-1	TGTGCCTGGAGTAATCTCAATGAGCAGTTCTTC	CAWSNLNEQFF
13	TRBD1	many	TRBV5-5	TRBJ1-6	TGTGCCAGCGGGCTAGGGGGCGATTCACCCCTCCACTTT	CASGLGGDSPLHF
14	-	many	TRBV20-1	TRBJ1-2	TGCAGTGCTTTCGAGACGGGGGAGGGCTATGGCTACACCTTC	CSAFETGEGYGYTF
14	TRBD1	many	TRBV20-1	TRBJ2-2	TGCAGTGCTACGGGACAGGGGGCCACCGGGGAGCTGTTTTTT	CSATGQGATGELFF
16	TRBD1	-	TRBV4-3	TRBJ1-2	TGCGCCAGCAGCCAAGAATTGGCCAGGGGGAACTATGGCTACACCTTC	CASSQELARGNYGYTF
14	-	many	TRBV7-2	TRBJ2-7	TGTGCCAGCAGCCAACTGGCACAGAACGGAGAGCAGTACTTC	CASSQLAQNGEQYF
14	TRBD2	many	TRBV11-3	TRBJ2-1	TGTGCCAGCAGCGGGACTAGCGGGGGCAATGAGCAGTTCTTC	CASSGTSGGNEQFF
13	-	many	TRBV7-9	TRBJ1-1	TGTGCCAGCAGCTTAAACAGGGATACTGAAGCTTTCTTT	CASSLNRDTEAFF
13	-	many	TRBV18	TRBJ2-1	TGTGCCAGCTCACCAGGGACCTACAATGAGCAGTTCTTC	CASSPGTYNEQFF
16	-	many	TRBV19	TRBJ2-1	TGTGCCAGTAGTATTCATAAGGGCGGAGGCGGGAATGAGCAGTTCTTC	CASSIHKGGGGNEQFF
13	-	many	TRBV12-3/TRBV12-4	TRBJ2-3	TGTGCCAGCGGGAAAGGGGTCTTGGATACGCAGTATTTT	CASGKGVLDTQYF
17	-	many	TRBV10-1	TRBJ2-7	TGCGCCAGCAGTGAGTCGAAGGCAGCGTCCAGCTCCTACGAGCAGTACTTC	CASSESKAASSSYEQYF
16	-	many	TRBV6-5	TRBJ1-6	TGTGCCAGCGGATTAACCGGGACACAACAAAATTCACCCCTCCACTTT	CASGLTGTQQNSPLHF
19	-	many	TRBV1	TRBJ2-3	TGCACCAGCAGCCAAGATAAGGCGGGAGGGACCCCTAGCACAGATACGCAGTATTTT	CTSSQDKAGGTPSTDTQYF
13	-	many	TRBV7-9	TRBJ2-5	TGTGCCAGCAGCTCTGAACGACAAGAGACCCAGTACTTC	CASSSERQETQYF
13	-	many	TRBV7-9	TRBJ2-3	TGTGCCAGCAGTAAGGGCCTGTCGGATACGCAGTATTTT	CASSKGLSDTQYF
13	-	once	TRBV20-1	TRBJ2-5	TGCTGCTCGTGGGACACCATCCAAGAGACCCAGTACTTC	CCSWDTIQETQYF
15	TRBD1	many	TRBV5-1	TRBJ2-1	TGCGCCAGCAGCCCGGAACAGGGGTCTTACAATGAGCAGTTCTTC	CASSPEQGSYNEQFF
12	-	many	TRBV27	TRBJ2-1	TGTGCCAGCAGTTTAATAGGGAATGAGCAGTTCTTC	CASSLIGNEQFF
13	-	many	TRBV5-4	TRBJ2-1	TGTGCCAGCAGCTTGGCCTTACACAATGAGCAGTTCTTC	CASSLALHNEQFF
17	-	-	TRBV20-1	TRBJ2-1	TGCTGTGCTAGTTCAGGGGACCGTGCCAGCTCCTACAATGAGCAGTTCTTC	CCASSGDRASSYNEQFF
14	TRBD2	many	TRBV7-9	TRBJ2-1	TGTGCCAGCAGCTTAGGACTAGCGGGACCTGAGCAGTTCTTC	CASSLGLAGPEQFF
16	-	many	TRBV18	TRBJ2-7	TGTGCCAGCTCACCCCAGCTTGTAGCGGAGAACTACGAGCAGTACTTC	CASSPQLVAENYEQYF
13	-	many	TRBV5-4	TRBJ2-5	TGTGCCACCGCAGATAGTCGACAAGAGACCCAGTACTTC	CATADSRQETQYF
14	-	many	TRBV7-2	TRBJ2-7	TGTGCCAGCAGCCCTCAGACAGGATACTACGAGCAGTACTTC	CASSPQTGYYEQYF
20	-	many	TRBV6-2/TRBV6-3	TRBJ2-3	TGTGCCAGCAGTTACCCCCCGATACGGGGGCCCGGGCTTATATCAGATACGCAGTATTTT	CASSYPPIRGPGLISDTQYF
15	-	many	TRBV27	TRBJ1-6	TGTGCCAGCAGTTTAGGGGCAGCTAATAATTCACCCCTCCACTTT	CASSLGAANNSPLHF
17	TRBD2	many	TRBV5-6	TRBJ2-3	TGTGCCAGCAGCTTGGCGGGACTAGCGGGGATTCAAGATACGCAGTATTTT	CASSLAGLAGIQDTQYF
12	-	many	TRBV12-3/TRBV12-4	TRBJ2-5	TGTGCCAGCAGTTGGACCCCAGAGACCCAGTACTTC	CASSWTPETQYF
15	TRBD1	many	TRBV27	TRBJ2-1	TGTGCCAGCAGCCCGGACAGGGCGGGCTACAATGAGCAGTTCTTC	CASSPDRAGYNEQFF
16	TRBD2	many	TRBV7-8	TRBJ2-1	TGTGCCAGCACCCATGCGACTAGCGGGAGCGGCAATGAGCAGTTCTTC	CASTHATSGSGNEQFF
14	-	many	TRBV10-3	TRBJ1-2	TGTGCCATCAGTGGCCGAACGGTCCCTTATGGCTACACCTTC	CAISGRTVPYGYTF
14	TRBD1	many	TRBV5-5	TRBJ2-6	TGTGCCAGCAGCCTGGGACAGTGGGATTACGTCCTGACTTTC	CASSLGQWDYVLTF
13	-	many	TRBV5-4	TRBJ2-3	TGTGCCAGCAGCTTGCATCCTACCAATACGCAGTATTTT	CASSLHPTNTQYF
14	-	many	TRBV15	TRBJ2-5	TGTGCCACCAGCAGAGATCGAGGGGTAGGGACCCAGTACTTC	CATSRDRGVGTQYF
12	-	many	TRBV6-5	TRBJ2-3	TGTGCCAGCAGTTACATGGGAGATACGCAGTATTTT	CASSYMGDTQYF
16	-	few	TRBV4-2	TRBJ2-7	TGTGCCAGCAGCCTGGAGTCTTCGGGGCCTTCCTACGAGCAGTACTTC	CASSLESSGPSYEQYF
14	-	many	TRBV12-3/TRBV12-4	TRBJ1-1	TGTGCCAGCAGCGCACAGGGCTGGAGCACTGAAGCTTTCTTT	CASSAQGWSTEAFF
16	TRBD2	many	TRBV5-1	TRBJ2-1	TGCGCCAGCAGCTTGTCAAATCGGGGGGGATACAATGAGCAGTTCTTC	CASSLSNRGGYNEQFF
16	TRBD2	many	TRBV7-9	TRBJ2-5	TGTGCCAGCAGCTTGATTAGCGGGAGGGCCCGAGAGACCCAGTACTTC	CASSLISGRARETQYF
15	-	many	TRBV12-3/TRBV12-4	TRBJ2-2	TGTGCCAGCAGTTTGGGGACAATGTCCCTCGGGGAGCTGTTTTTT	CASSLGTMSLGELFF
13	TRBD2	many	TRBV5-5	TRBJ2-5	TGTGCCAGCAGCTTTAGCGGGTCGGAGACCCAGTACTTC	CASSFSGSETQYF
14	TRBD1	many	TRBV11-2	TRBJ2-5	TGTGCCAGCAGCCAACAGGGGTCTGGGGAGACCCAGTACTTC	CASSQQGSGETQYF
14	TRBD2	-	TRBV12-3/TRBV12-4	TRBJ2-1	TGTGCCAGCATCGGGCGGGACTACTACAATGAGCAGTTCTTC	CASIGRDYYNEQFF
14	-	many	TRBV29-1	TRBJ2-2	TGCAGCGTTGTCGGCGGGACAAACACCGGGGAGCTGTTTTTT	CSVVGGTNTGELFF
12	-	many	TRBV20-1	TRBJ1-1	TGCAGTGCTAACACAGGGTTCACTGAAGCTTTCTTT	CSANTGFTEAFF
10	-	many	TRBV20-1	TRBJ1-1	TGCAGTGCTTGGAGAGCTGAAGCTTTCTTT	CSAWRAEAFF
15	-	many	TRBV5-1	TRBJ2-7	TGCGCCAGCAGCTTGGACAGCGCTTACTCCTACGAGCAGTACTTC	CASSLDSAYSYEQYF
12	-	many	TRBV10-3	TRBJ2-5	TGTGCCATCAGTGAGAGGAGAGAGACCCAGTACTTC	CAISERRETQYF
15	TRBD1	many	TRBV29-1	TRBJ2-5	TGCAGCGTTCCTAGGACAGGGGCGCGATCAGAGACCCAGTACTTC	CSVPRTGARSETQYF